One sample yielded the 27 T cell receptor beta chains listed below, sequenced in a study of T cells in Graves' hyperthyroidism and ophthalmopathy. The source material, RNA transcripts, was used to amplify TCR beta CDR3 regions. During a first-round RT-PCR of the TCR CDR3, the HTBI primer set was used. TCRdb analysed the multiplex PCR reads with MiXCR anew, one entry per CDR3 protein. The table has some 440,000 distinct CDR3 sequences, 15% to 19% seen once. Material for sequencing was blood. The source of these receptors is a woman aged 18-29 years with Graves' hyperthyroidism.

The sample holds many counts of this clonotype. The rearrangement joins TRBV24-1 to TRBJ2-1; D possibly corresponds to TRBD2 (6 bases). V was trimmed by 3 bases and J by 4 bases, leaving 12 bases between them. The CDR3 sequence is 15 residues long. Germline V gene sequence: CDR1 KGHDR, CDR2 SFDVKD. The CDR3 sequence: CATSDGSGLYNEQFF. As DNA, the CDR3 is TGTGCCACCAGTGATGGTAGCGGATTATACAATGAGCAGTTCTTC.

This clonotype has ten or more counts. The chain carries TRBV12-3 or TRBV12-4 and TRBJ1-5; 7 positions agree with TRBD1. The CDR3 is made up of 14 amino acids. The ends lost 2 bases at V and 6 bases at J; junction bases unmatched: 4. The CDR3 is CASSLSQGGQPQHF. The CDR3 DNA is TGTGCCAGCAGTTTAAGTCAGGGGGGTCAGCCCCAGCATTTT.

This clonotype occurred many times. V is TRBV5-1 and J is TRBJ1-5; D not certain. Germline V gives CDR1 SGHRS, CDR2 YFSETQ. The CDR3 loop spans 14 amino acids. Trimming stripped 3 bases from V and 2 bases from J, with 9 bases between. CDR3 nucleotides: TGCGCCAGCAGCTCGGACGGGGGCAATCAGCCCCAGCATTTT. Translating gives CASSSDGGNQPQHF.

About this clonotype: Since a much larger clone is just one base distant, this may be a read error. The chain combines TRBV4-1 with TRBJ2-3; D is perhaps TRBD2 (6 bases). V was trimmed by 4 bases and J by 4 bases, leaving 12 bases between them. The CDR3 contains 14 residues. CDR1 MGHRA and CDR2 YSYEKL come from the germline V gene. The CDR3 nucleotides read TGCGCCAGCAGCCCCTATTGGGGGGCAGATACGCAGTATTTT. It yields the protein CASSPYWGADTQYF.

V gene TRBV28 combines with J gene TRBJ2-5; 9 bases align to TRBD1. This CDR3 contains 15 residues. Germline V gene lookup returns CDR1 MDHEN and CDR2 SYDVKM. J gave up 3 bases and V 6 bases, and 8 bases lay outside the gene matches. The DNA for the CDR3 is TGTGCCAGCAGGGGGGACAGGGAATTGGAAGAGACCCAGTACTTC. Its translation: CASRGDRELEETQYF.

This clonotype came up many times. This chain links TRBV6-2 or TRBV6-3 with TRBJ1-5; D is possibly TRBD1 (5 bases). The CDR3 is 14 amino acids. The V end was cut by 6 bases, the J end by 0 bases, with 9 bases between. The germline V gene has CDR1 MNHEY and CDR2 SVGEGT. DNA of the CDR3: TGTGCCAGCAGGATTGGGGCTAGCAATCAGCCCCAGCATTTT. Amino acids: CASRIGASNQPQHF.

The chain uses TRBV7-9 and TRBJ2-7, with 9 bases that match TRBD1. Trimming removed 10 bases from V and 3 bases from J; junction bases left unmatched: 7. CDR3 length: 13 amino acids. CDR1 and CDR2 (germline): SEHNR, FQNEAQ (reference sequence). The CDR3 loop is CATTAGQGYEQYF. CDR3 in DNA: TGTGCCACCACTGCGGGACAGGGCTACGAGCAGTACTTC.

The V call is TRBV2, the J call TRBJ1-4; 10 positions match TRBD1. With V trimmed by 4 bases and J by 8 bases, 4 bases remained unmatched. Germline V gene sequence: CDR1 SNHLY, CDR2 FYNNEI. This CDR3 spans 14 amino acids. The CDR3 region has the DNA TGTGCCAGCAGTGCGGGACAGGGGACGGAAAAACTGTTTTTT. Amino acid sequence: CASSAGQGTEKLFF.

The V call is TRBV19, the J call TRBJ1-5; no definite D call. The germline V gene has CDR1 LNHDA and CDR2 SQIVND (reference sequence). Trimming removed 3 bases from V and 2 bases from J, with 14 bases in between. The length of the CDR3 is 16 residues. CDR3 sequence reads: CASSIPAGRGNQPQHF. The DNA for the CDR3 is TGTGCCAGTAGTATCCCCGCCGGTCGTGGCAATCAGCCCCAGCATTTT. The full variable domain, its missing parts supplied by reference TRBV19 and TRBJ1-5, is DGGITQSPKYLFRKEGQNVTLSCEQNLNHDAMYWYRQDPGQGLRLIYYSQIVNDFQKGDIAEGYSVSREKKESFPLTVTSAQKNPTAFYLCASSIPAGRGNQPQHFGDGTRLSIL.

In this sample, this clonotype turned up many times. The rearrangement links TRBV9 to TRBJ2-7; the D gene could be TRBD1 or TRBD2 (5 bases each). V was clipped by 7 bases and J by 2 bases, with 16 bases between them. The CDR3 loop spans 14 amino acids. The germline CDR1 and CDR2 sequences are SGDLS and YYNGEE. The CDR3 sequence: CASATGTTPYEQYF. Here the CDR3 DNA reads TGTGCCAGCGCAACCGGGACCACCCCCTACGAGCAGTACTTC.

At least ten counts were recorded for this clonotype. The chain recombines TRBV24-1 with TRBJ1-5, with 7 bases fitting TRBD1. Germline CDR1 is KGHDR and CDR2 is SFDVKD. The J segment lost 4 bases and the V segment lost 9 bases, leaving 14 bases of the junction unmatched. The CDR3 totals 16 residues. The CDR3 reads CATSRPGAGGNQPQHF. CDR3 bases: TGTGCCACCTCAAGACCCGGGGCAGGGGGAAATCAGCCCCAGCATTTT.

Many counts were recorded for this clonotype. This rearrangement joins TRBV12-3 or TRBV12-4 to TRBJ1-2, with D unclear. V dropped 4 bases and J dropped 2 bases, with 14 bases sitting between them. The CDR3 contains 15 residues. The CDR3 here is CASSWIYGENYGYTF. Written as DNA, the CDR3 is TGTGCCAGCAGTTGGATCTACGGGGAGAACTATGGCTACACCTTC.

Turning to this clonotype: This may stem from a read error, because a much larger clone lies one nucleotide away. V gene TRBV18 combines with J gene TRBJ1-2; D possibly corresponds to TRBD1 (6 bases). The CDR3 totals 12 residues. Per germline, CDR1 KGHSH and CDR2 LQKENI. The CDR3 nucleotides read TGTGGCAGCTCAGAAGGGGGCTATGGCTACACCTTC. Its translation: CGSSEGGYGYTF.

The J gene is TRBJ2-7, the V gene TRBV9, with 9 bases matching TRBD2. This CDR3 has 15 residues. The germline V gene has CDR1 SGDLS and CDR2 YYNGEE. J was trimmed by 7 bases and V by 4 bases; bases with no gene match: 12. The CDR3 reads CASSPGGRGGLEQYF. CDR3 in DNA: TGTGCCAGCAGCCCCGGGGGGCGGGGGGGCCTTGAGCAGTACTTC.

This clonotype appeared many times. The chain combines TRBV9 with TRBJ1-1; D is ambiguous. The V end was cut by 0 bases, the J end by 1 base, with 7 bases between. This CDR3 region has 14 residues. Per germline, CDR1 SGDLS and CDR2 YYNGEE. CDR3 sequence reads: CASSVAYGNTEAFF. CDR3 DNA sequence: TGTGCCAGCAGCGTAGCATACGGGAACACTGAAGCTTTCTTT. Combining the CDR3 with reference TRBV9 and TRBJ1-1 gives the whole variable domain DSGVTQTPKHLITATGQRVTLRCSPRSGDLSVYWYQQSLDQGLQFLIQYYNGEERAKGNILERFSAQQFPDLHSELNLSSLELGDSALYFCASSVAYGNTEAFFGQGTRLTVV.

This clonotype was recorded many times. V usage is TRBV11-3 and J usage is TRBJ2-1, with D unclear. This CDR3 contains 11 residues. CDR1 SGHNT and CDR2 YENEEA come from the germline V gene. Between the trimmed V and J ends, which lost 4 bases and 8 bases, there was a span of 6 bases. DNA of the CDR3: TGTGCCAGCAGCTATTCGGATGAGCAGTTCTTC. Translation gives CASSYSDEQFF.

This clonotype was picked up many times. The V and J genes are TRBV18 and TRBJ1-3; D ambiguous. This CDR3 is built from 15 residues. V lost 3 bases to trimming and J lost 1 base, with 10 bases between them. Germline CDR1 reads KGHSH; CDR2 reads LQKENI. The CDR3 DNA reads TGTGCCAGCTCACCTCCCTCCCGATCTGGAAACACCATATATTTT. The encoded protein is CASSPPSRSGNTIYF.

This clonotype has ten or more counts. J is TRBJ1-2 and V is TRBV19, with TRBD1 as a possible D gene (6 bases). There are 13 residues in the CDR3. V gave up 6 bases and J gave up 7 bases, with 15 bases separating them. CDR1 LNHDA and CDR2 SQIVND come from the germline V gene (reference sequence). In nucleotides, the CDR3 is TGTGCCAGTAGCGTATTGGAAGGGGGTGGCTACACCTTC. Protein product: CASSVLEGGGYTF.

This clonotype was seen a handful of times. This chain uses TRBV6-5 with TRBJ2-3; the D is unclear. Trimming left V 2 bases short and J 4 bases short, with 10 bases between. CDR1 MNHEY and CDR2 SVGAGI come from the germline V gene. The length of the CDR3 is 14 residues. The CDR3 loop is CASSYGNAPDTQYF. Written as DNA, the CDR3 is TGTGCCAGCAGTTACGGCAACGCCCCAGATACGCAGTATTTT.

This clonotype was counted a few times. The V call is TRBV10-2, the J call TRBJ2-7; 9 nucleotides align to TRBD2. The CDR3 is 15 residues long. The V segment lost 0 bases and the J segment 3 bases; nucleotides outside the gene matches: 3. CDR1 is WSHSY, CDR2 SAAADI, per germline. The CDR3 loop reads CASSESKLAGYEQYF. The CDR3 DNA sequence: TGCGCCAGCAGTGAGTCGAAACTAGCGGGCTACGAGCAGTACTTC.

This clonotype appeared many times. The V and J genes are TRBV2 and TRBJ2-7, with D perhaps TRBD2 (6 bases). The germline V and J ends were trimmed by 0 bases and 2 bases, with 11 bases remaining between them. This CDR3 is built from 15 residues. Looked up from germline, CDR1 is SNHLY and CDR2 is FYNNEI. Written as DNA, the CDR3 is TGTGCCAGCAGTGAAGCGTTTGGGGGGACCTACGAGCAGTACTTC. The encoded protein is CASSEAFGGTYEQYF.

This clonotype was recorded a few times. The chain has TRBV4-1 and TRBJ1-2, with D uncertain. Looked up from germline, CDR1 is MGHRA and CDR2 is YSYEKL. The CDR3 totals 14 residues. V gave up 4 bases and J gave up 7 bases, with 16 bases separating them. The CDR3 DNA follows: TGCGCCAGCAGCCCGACCGGGGTCTGGACTGGCTACACCTTC. Translated: CASSPTGVWTGYTF.

The V call is TRBV5-6, the J call TRBJ2-1; a possible D gene is TRBD2 (6 bases). Trimming stripped 0 bases from V and 10 bases from J, with 17 bases between. Per germline, CDR1 SGHDT and CDR2 YYEEEE. This CDR3 is built from 15 residues. The CDR3 sequence is CASSLELLESGEQFF. DNA for the CDR3: TGTGCCAGCAGCTTGGAATTATTAGAGAGCGGGGAGCAGTTCTTC.

The sample holds many counts of this clonotype. The CDR3 nucleotides are TGTGCCAGCAGCTCCGAGACAGGGAACTACGAGCAGTACTTC. This sequence encodes CASSSETGNYEQYF. This rearrangement joins TRBV11-3 to TRBJ2-7; TRBD1 agrees at 7 bases. Unmatched junction bases numbered 6, after V lost 4 bases and J lost 3 bases. The CDR3 has 14 amino acids. The germline V gene encodes CDR1 SGHNT and CDR2 YENEEA.

This clonotype was seen repeatedly, ten times or more. Here the CDR3 reads CASSWGDRPNTEAFF. The CDR3 DNA sequence: TGCGCCAGCAGCTGGGGGGACAGGCCGAACACTGAAGCTTTCTTT. The chain couples TRBV5-1 to TRBJ1-1; 8 positions agree with TRBD1. The CDR3 runs 15 residues. Per germline, CDR1 SGHRS and CDR2 YFSETQ. The trim removed 3 bases at V and 1 base at J, leaving 5 bases unmatched.

This clonotype was picked up many times. The rearrangement uses TRBV6-1 and TRBJ1-1; no clear D gene. Germline V gene lookup returns CDR1 MNHNS and CDR2 SASEGT. V lost 5 bases and J lost 1, with 11 bases in between. This CDR3 comprises 14 residues. The CDR3 here is CASSPSTGNTEAFF. The CDR3, as DNA: TGTGCCAGCAGTCCCTCGACGGGGAACACTGAAGCTTTCTTT.

This clonotype was counted many times. The rearrangement joins TRBV2 to TRBJ1-5; D remains unclear. Trimming stripped 4 bases from V and 0 bases from J, with 7 bases between. The CDR3 is 14 residues long. Per the germline V gene, CDR1 is SNHLY and CDR2 is FYNNEI. CDR3 bases: TGTGCCAGCAGTGTGTTCTATAGCAATCAGCCCCAGCATTTT. It translates to CASSVFYSNQPQHF.